These 14 T cell receptor beta chains came from one sample sequenced in a study of T-cell reconstitution after alpha-beta-depleted transplantation in children (dated by TCRdb to about 2016). Per the publication, the treatment or condition label means: allogeneic hematopoietic cell transplantation with graft depleted of TCRalphabeta T cells and CD19 B cells. Libraries were prepared through PCR. TCRdb records Illumina HiSeq 2500 as the sequencer. TCR libraries were prepared with molecular barcoding, using unique molecular identifiers to normalize TCRbeta repertoire quantification. Using fastp trimming at Q25 and MiXCR clonotype assembly, TCRdb reanalyzed the public sequencing data and kept in-frame beta chains. Under each unique CDR3 protein, matching rows form one entry showing the most common genes and DNA. This sample lists around 580,000 distinct CDR3 sequences; over 20% were detected once. The ten largest clones take up 36% of the sample.

Source: PBMCs, taken before TCRalphabeta/CD19-depleted stem cell transplant. The receptors stem from a boy in the first two years of life with Wiskott-Aldrich syndrome, due to receive a stem cell transplant.

This chain uses TRBV7-8 with TRBJ2-1; TRBD2 agrees at 10 bases. CDR1 is SGHVS and CDR2 is FQNEAQ in the germline V gene. J gave up 0 bases and V 4 bases, and 12 bases lay outside the gene matches. The CDR3 consists of 19 residues. The CDR3 nucleotides are TGTGCCAGCAGCTCTCTCGGACTAGCGGCCCTGAGCTCCTACAATGAGCAGTTCTTC. Translating gives CASSSLGLAALSSYNEQFF.

This clonotype was counted only a few times. This chain uses TRBV2 with TRBJ1-2; 10 positions match TRBD1. V lost 6 bases, J lost 8 bases, and 3 bases stayed unmatched. Germline V lookup: CDR1 SNHLY, CDR2 FYNNEI. The CDR3 contains 12 residues. The CDR3 here is CASRTGGWGYTF. The DNA for the CDR3 is TGTGCCAGCAGGACAGGGGGCTGGGGCTACACCTTC.

This clonotype occurred a few times. The V gene is TRBV9, the J gene TRBJ2-7, with unresolved D. The V gene's germline CDR1 is SGDLS and CDR2 YYNGEE. This CDR3 is built from 12 residues. V was pared by 0 bases and J by 3 bases, with 4 bases between. The CDR3 here is CASSVAGYEQYF. Written as DNA, the CDR3 is TGTGCCAGCAGCGTAGCCGGCTACGAGCAGTACTTC.

This rearrangement joins TRBV28 to TRBJ1-1; D not resolved. The length of the CDR3 is 15 residues. Germline loops: CDR1 MDHEN, CDR2 SYDVKM. V lost 2 bases to trimming and J lost 1 base, with 11 bases between them. CDR3 in amino acids: CASSLTVLGNTEAFF. The CDR3 nucleotides are TGTGCCAGCAGTTTAACGGTCCTAGGGAACACTGAAGCTTTCTTT.

The CDR3 spells CASSLPDYPETQYF. In DNA form, the CDR3 reads TGTGCCAGCAGTCTCCCAGACTATCCGGAGACCCAGTACTTC. The chain links TRBV2 to TRBJ2-5, with D maybe TRBD2 (5 bases). CDR1 SNHLY and CDR2 FYNNEI come from the germline V gene. The CDR3 length is 14 residues. V gave up 5 bases and J gave up 5 bases, with 15 bases separating them.

The genes are TRBV6-1 and TRBJ2-5, with 9 positions matching TRBD2. This CDR3 has 17 amino acids. Germline V gene lookup returns CDR1 MNHNS and CDR2 SASEGT. Trimming removed 5 bases from V and 1 base from J; junction bases left unmatched: 11. The CDR3 nucleotides are TGTGCCAGCAGTAATAGAGCTCGACTAGCGGCCCAAGAGACCCAGTACTTC. This sequence encodes CASSNRARLAAQETQYF.

V and J are TRBV15 and TRBJ2-1, with 7 nucleotides matching TRBD2. The CDR3 totals 14 residues. V lost 5 bases, J lost 6 bases, and 7 bases stayed unmatched. CDR1 is LNHNV, CDR2 YYDKDF, per germline (reference sequence). The CDR3 DNA reads TGTGCCACCAGCGACCGGGACTACCGCAATGAGCAGTTCTTC. It specifies CATSDRDYRNEQFF.

The V call is TRBV5-1, the J call TRBJ2-1; 11 positions match TRBD2. Germline CDR1 SGHRS, CDR2 YFSETQ. The ends lost 2 bases at V and 8 bases at J; junction bases unmatched: 6. The CDR3 has 15 residues. DNA for the CDR3: TGCGCCAGCAGCTTAATACTAGCGGGAGTAGATGAGCAGTTCTTC. It codes for CASSLILAGVDEQFF.

In its sample, this clonotype was seen many times. This chain links TRBV5-1 with TRBJ2-3; 7 bases agree with TRBD2. V shed 4 bases, J shed 2 bases, and the junction held 4 bases outside the gene matches. The CDR3 extends over 14 amino acids. CDR1 is SGHRS, CDR2 YFSETQ, per germline. The CDR3 loop reads CASSLSGVTDTQYF. CDR3 bases: TGCGCCAGCAGCCTGAGCGGGGTCACAGATACGCAGTATTTT.

The chain joins TRBV7-3 to TRBJ1-2, with a tentative D call TRBD1 (6 bases). V lost 6 bases and J 4 bases, leaving 12 bases between the germline ends. CDR3 length: 13 residues. Germline lookup yields CDR1 SGHTA and CDR2 FQGTGA. For the CDR3, the DNA is TGTGCCAGCAGTGAGAGGGGGGGCTATGGCTACACCTTC. Its translation: CASSERGGYGYTF.

This clonotype was counted between two and nine times. The chain has TRBV28 and TRBJ2-2; 7 nucleotides align to TRBD2. V gave up 8 bases and J gave up 3 bases; unmatched junction bases: 9. The CDR3 contains 15 residues. CDR1 and CDR2 from the germline V gene are MDHEN and SYDVKM. The CDR3 nucleotides are TGTGCCAGCCCCTTGGGAGGGCGCGACACCGGGGAGCTGTTTTTT. Translated: CASPLGGRDTGELFF.

The J gene is TRBJ2-1, the V gene TRBV27; D ambiguous. This CDR3 contains 15 residues. V shed 3 bases and J shed 8 bases, with 17 bases lying between them. The V gene's germline CDR1 is MNHEY and CDR2 SMNVEV (reference sequence). The CDR3 loop reads CASSFWARVRDEQFF. The CDR3 DNA sequence: TGTGCCAGCAGTTTTTGGGCCCGGGTTCGCGATGAGCAGTTCTTC.

The J gene is TRBJ2-1, the V gene TRBV28; D gene uncertain. This CDR3 has 12 amino acids. V was clipped by 5 bases and J by 9 bases, with 11 bases between them. CDR1 and CDR2 (germline): MDHEN, SYDVKM. CDR3 DNA sequence: TGTGCCAGCAGTCTCGACCGGGCTGAGCAGTTCTTC. Its protein is CASSLDRAEQFF.

Relative to its sample, this clonotype is medium-sized. V is TRBV4-2 and J is TRBJ2-2; 7 bases align to TRBD1. Germline V gives CDR1 LGHNA, CDR2 YNFKEQ. The junction had 4 bases not matched to a gene; V was cut back by 5 bases and J by 1 base. This CDR3 spans 15 amino acids. Here the CDR3 DNA reads TGTGCCAGCAGCTCCCGGACAGGGAACACCGGGGAGCTGTTTTTT. Its protein is CASSSRTGNTGELFF.